The entry that follows covers one T cell receptor beta chain sequence. Using immunoSEQ multiplex PCR, the repertoire was profiled, and TCRdb retains in-frame clones only, with some absent. The sample contains approximately 360,000 clones, 70% to 90% of which appear only once. The sample is drawn from a study of blood T cell repertoires in COVID-19. From germline, CDR1 is SGHTA and CDR2 FQGNSA. J was trimmed by 5 bases and V by 5 bases; bases with no gene match: 6. CDR3 size: 15 residues. The sequenced sample consisted of peripheral blood. V is TRBV7-2 and J is TRBJ2-4; 10 bases fit TRBD2. The clonotype originates from a man between 35 and 55 years old with acute or convalescent COVID-19. As DNA, the CDR3 is TGTGCCAGCAGCCTGATACTAGCGGGGCAAAACATTCAGTACTTC. Translating gives CASSLILAGQNIQYF.